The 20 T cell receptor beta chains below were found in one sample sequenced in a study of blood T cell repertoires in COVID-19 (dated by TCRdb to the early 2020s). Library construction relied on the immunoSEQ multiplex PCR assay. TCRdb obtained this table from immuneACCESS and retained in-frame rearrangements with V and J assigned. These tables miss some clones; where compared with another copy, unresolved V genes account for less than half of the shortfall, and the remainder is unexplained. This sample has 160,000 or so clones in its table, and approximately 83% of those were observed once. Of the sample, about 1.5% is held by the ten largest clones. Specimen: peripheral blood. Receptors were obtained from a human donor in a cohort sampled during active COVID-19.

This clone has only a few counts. In DNA form, the CDR3 reads TGTGCCAGCAGCCAGGAGTCAGGGGATGGAAGCTACGAGCAGTACTTC. Translated, it gives CASSQESGDGSYEQYF. The chain employs TRBV4-2 and TRBJ2-7; D is possibly TRBD1 (6 bases). The CDR3 is 16 amino acids. V lost 3 bases, J lost 3 bases, and 18 bases lay in between. Germline-derived CDR1 and CDR2 are LGHNA and YNFKEQ.

CDR3 sequence reads: CASSKRSSGRDQETQYF. Here the CDR3 DNA reads TGTGCCAGCAGCAAACGATCTAGCGGGAGAGACCAAGAGACCCAGTACTTC. This chain joins TRBV27 and TRBJ2-5; 10 bases agree with TRBD2. V gave up 6 bases and J gave up 0 bases; unmatched junction bases: 10. The CDR3 loop spans 17 amino acids. Germline V gives CDR1 MNHEY, CDR2 SMNVEV (reference sequence).

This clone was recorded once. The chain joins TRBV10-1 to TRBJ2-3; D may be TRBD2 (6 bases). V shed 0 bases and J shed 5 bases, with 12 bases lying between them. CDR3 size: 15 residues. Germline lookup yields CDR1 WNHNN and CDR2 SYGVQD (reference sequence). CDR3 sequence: CASSESIGSGDTQYF. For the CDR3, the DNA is TGCGCCAGCAGTGAGTCTATTGGTAGCGGAGATACGCAGTATTTT.

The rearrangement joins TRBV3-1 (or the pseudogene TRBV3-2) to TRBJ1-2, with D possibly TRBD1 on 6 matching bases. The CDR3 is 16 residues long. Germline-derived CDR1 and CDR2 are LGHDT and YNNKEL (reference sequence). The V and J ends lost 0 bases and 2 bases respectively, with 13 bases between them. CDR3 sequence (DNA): TGTGCCAGCAGCCAAGAATGGGGGACATCGAACTATGGCTACACCTTC. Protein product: CASSQEWGTSNYGYTF.

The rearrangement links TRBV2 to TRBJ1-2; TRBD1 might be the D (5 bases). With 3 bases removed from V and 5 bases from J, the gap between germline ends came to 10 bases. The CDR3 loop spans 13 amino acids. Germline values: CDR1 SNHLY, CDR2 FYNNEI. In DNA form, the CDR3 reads TGTGCCAGCAGTGAGCAAGGGGCGTATGGCTACACCTTC. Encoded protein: CASSEQGAYGYTF.

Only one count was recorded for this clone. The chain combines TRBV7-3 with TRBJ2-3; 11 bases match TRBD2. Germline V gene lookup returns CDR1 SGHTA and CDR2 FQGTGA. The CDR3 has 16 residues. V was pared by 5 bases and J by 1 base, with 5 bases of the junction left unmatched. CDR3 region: CASSHIAGGRTDTQYF. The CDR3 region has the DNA TGTGCCAGCAGCCACATAGCGGGAGGGCGCACAGATACGCAGTATTTT.

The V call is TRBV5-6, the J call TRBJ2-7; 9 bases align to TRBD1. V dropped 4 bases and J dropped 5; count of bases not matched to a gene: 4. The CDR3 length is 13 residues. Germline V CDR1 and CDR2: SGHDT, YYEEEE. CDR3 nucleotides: TGTGCCAGCAGCCGGGACAGGGAGGACGAGCAGTACTTC. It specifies CASSRDREDEQYF.

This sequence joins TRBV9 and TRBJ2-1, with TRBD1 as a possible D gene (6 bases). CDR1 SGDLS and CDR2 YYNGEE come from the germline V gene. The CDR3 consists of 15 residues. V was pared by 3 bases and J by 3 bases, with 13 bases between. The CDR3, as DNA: TGTGCCAGCAGCGCCCAAAGGGGGAGCTACAATGAGCAGTTCTTC. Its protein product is CASSAQRGSYNEQFF.

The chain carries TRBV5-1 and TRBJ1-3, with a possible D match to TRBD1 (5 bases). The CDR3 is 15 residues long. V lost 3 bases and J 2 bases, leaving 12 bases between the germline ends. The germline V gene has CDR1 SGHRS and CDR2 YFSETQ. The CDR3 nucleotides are TGCGCCAGCAGCTGGGGGAGGGCGGCTGGAAACACCATATATTTT. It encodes CASSWGRAAGNTIYF.

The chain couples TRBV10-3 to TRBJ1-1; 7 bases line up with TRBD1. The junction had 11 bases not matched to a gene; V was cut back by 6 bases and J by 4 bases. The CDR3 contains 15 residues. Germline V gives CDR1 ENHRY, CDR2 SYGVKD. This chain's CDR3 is CAISETGPKGTEAFF. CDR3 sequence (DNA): TGTGCCATCAGCGAGACAGGGCCCAAGGGCACTGAAGCTTTCTTT.

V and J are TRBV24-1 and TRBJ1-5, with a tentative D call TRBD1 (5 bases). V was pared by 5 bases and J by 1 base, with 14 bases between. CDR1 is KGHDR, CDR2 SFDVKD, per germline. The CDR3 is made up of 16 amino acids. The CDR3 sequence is CATSGAGVSSNQPQHF. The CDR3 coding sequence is TGTGCCACCAGTGGGGCGGGGGTATCGAGCAATCAGCCCCAGCATTTT.

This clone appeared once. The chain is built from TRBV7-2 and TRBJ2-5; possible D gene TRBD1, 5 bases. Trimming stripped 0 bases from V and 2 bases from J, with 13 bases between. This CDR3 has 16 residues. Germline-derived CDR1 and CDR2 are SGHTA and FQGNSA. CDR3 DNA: TGTGCCAGCAGCTTAGCAGGGGCAAGTCGGCAAGAGACCCAGTACTTC. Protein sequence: CASSLAGASRQETQYF.

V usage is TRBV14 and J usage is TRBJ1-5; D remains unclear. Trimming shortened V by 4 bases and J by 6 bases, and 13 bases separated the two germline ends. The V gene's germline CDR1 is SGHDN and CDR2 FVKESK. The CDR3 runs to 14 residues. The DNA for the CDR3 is TGTGCCAGCAGCCCAGGATCGGGGAGTCAGCCCCAGCATTTT. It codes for CASSPGSGSQPQHF.

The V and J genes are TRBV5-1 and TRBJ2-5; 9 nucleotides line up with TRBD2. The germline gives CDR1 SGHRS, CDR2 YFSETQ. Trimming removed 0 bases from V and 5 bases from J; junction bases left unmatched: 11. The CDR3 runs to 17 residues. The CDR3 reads CASSLAGASGKGETQYF. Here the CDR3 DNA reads TGCGCCAGCAGCTTGGCCGGGGCTAGCGGGAAGGGGGAGACCCAGTACTTC.

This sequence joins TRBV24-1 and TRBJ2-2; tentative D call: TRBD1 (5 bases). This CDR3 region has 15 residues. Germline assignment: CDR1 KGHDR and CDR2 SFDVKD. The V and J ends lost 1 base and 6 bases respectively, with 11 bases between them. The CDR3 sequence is CATSDFQGGSGELFF. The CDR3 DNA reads TGTGCCACCAGTGATTTTCAGGGTGGGTCCGGGGAGCTGTTTTTT.

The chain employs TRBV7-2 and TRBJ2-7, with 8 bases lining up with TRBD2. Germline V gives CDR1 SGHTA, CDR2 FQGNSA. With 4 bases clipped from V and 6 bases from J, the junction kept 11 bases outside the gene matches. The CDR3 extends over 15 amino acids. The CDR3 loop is CASSYAGTRVGEQYF. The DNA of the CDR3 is TGTGCCAGCAGCTATGCCGGGACTAGAGTTGGCGAGCAGTACTTC.

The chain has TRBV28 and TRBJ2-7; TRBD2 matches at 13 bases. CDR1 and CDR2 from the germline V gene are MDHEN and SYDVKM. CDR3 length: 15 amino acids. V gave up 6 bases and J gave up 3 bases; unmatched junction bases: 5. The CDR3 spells CASSPGLAGDYEQYF. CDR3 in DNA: TGTGCCAGCAGCCCTGGACTAGCGGGGGACTACGAGCAGTACTTC.

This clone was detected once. The CDR3 spells CATSRDRTGNTEAFF. The CDR3 nucleotides are TGTGCCACCAGCAGGGATCGGACAGGGAACACTGAAGCTTTCTTT. The rearrangement links TRBV15 to TRBJ1-1; 7 bases match TRBD1. CDR1 and CDR2 from the germline V gene are LNHNV and YYDKDF (reference sequence). V lost 3 bases, J lost 1 base, and 5 bases stayed unmatched. The CDR3 loop spans 15 amino acids.

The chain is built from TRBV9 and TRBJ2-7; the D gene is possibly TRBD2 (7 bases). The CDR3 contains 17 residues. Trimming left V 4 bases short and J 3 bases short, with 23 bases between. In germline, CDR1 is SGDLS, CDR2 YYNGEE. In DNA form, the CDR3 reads TGTGCCAGCAGCCCAAAGGGAGGGGGATGGTTTGACTACGAGCAGTACTTC. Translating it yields CASSPKGGGWFDYEQYF. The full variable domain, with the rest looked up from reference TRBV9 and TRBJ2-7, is DSGVTQTPKHLITATGQRVTLRCSPRSGDLSVYWYQQSLDQGLQFLIQYYNGEERAKGNILERFSAQQFPDLHSELNLSSLELGDSALYFCASSPKGGGWFDYEQYFGPGTRLTVT.

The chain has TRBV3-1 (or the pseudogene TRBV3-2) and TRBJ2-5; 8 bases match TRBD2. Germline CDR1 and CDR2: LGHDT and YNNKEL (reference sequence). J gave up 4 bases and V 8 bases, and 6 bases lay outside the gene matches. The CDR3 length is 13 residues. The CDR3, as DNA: TGTGCCAGCCGGGGGGGGCTCGCAGAGACCCAGTACTTC. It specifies CASRGGLAETQYF.